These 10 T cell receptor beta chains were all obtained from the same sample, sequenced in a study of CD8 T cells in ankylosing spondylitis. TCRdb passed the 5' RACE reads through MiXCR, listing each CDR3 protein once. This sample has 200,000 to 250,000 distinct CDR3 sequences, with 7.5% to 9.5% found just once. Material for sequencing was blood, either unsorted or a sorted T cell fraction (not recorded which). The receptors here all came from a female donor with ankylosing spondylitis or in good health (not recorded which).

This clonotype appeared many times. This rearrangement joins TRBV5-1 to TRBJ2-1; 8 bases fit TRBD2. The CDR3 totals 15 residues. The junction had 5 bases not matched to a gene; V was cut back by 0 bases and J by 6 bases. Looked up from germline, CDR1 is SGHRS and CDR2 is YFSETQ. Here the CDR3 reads CASSLEGLVSNEQFF. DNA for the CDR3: TGCGCCAGCAGCTTGGAGGGACTAGTCAGCAATGAGCAGTTCTTC. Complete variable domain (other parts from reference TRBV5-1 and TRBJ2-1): KAGVTQTPRYLIKTRGQQVTLSCSPISGHRSVSWYQQTPGQGLQFLFEYFSETQRNKGNFPGRFSGRQFSNSRSEMNVSTLELGDSALYLCASSLEGLVSNEQFFGPGTRLTVL.

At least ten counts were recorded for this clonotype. The chain's CDR3 is CASSLNRLTTNEKLFF. The CDR3 DNA reads TGTGCCAGCAGTTTAAACCGGCTCACAACTAATGAAAAACTGTTTTTT. V and J are TRBV27 and TRBJ1-4, with D hard to call. CDR3 size: 16 residues. Trimming left V 2 bases short and J 0 bases short, with 10 bases between. Germline loops: CDR1 MNHEY, CDR2 SMNVEV (reference sequence).

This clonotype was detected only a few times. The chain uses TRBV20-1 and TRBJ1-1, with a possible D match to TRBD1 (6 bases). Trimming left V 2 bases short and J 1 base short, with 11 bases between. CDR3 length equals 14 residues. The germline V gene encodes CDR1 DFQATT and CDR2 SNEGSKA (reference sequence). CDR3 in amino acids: CSARRGGGNTEAFF. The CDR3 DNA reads TGCAGTGCTAGAAGGGGAGGGGGGAACACTGAAGCTTTCTTT.

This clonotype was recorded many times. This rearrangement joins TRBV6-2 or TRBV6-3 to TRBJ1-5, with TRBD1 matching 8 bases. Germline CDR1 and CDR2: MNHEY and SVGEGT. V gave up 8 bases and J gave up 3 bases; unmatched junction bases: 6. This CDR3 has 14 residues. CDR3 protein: CASGDRFPNQPQHF. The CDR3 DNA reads TGTGCCAGCGGGGACAGGTTCCCCAATCAGCCCCAGCATTTT.

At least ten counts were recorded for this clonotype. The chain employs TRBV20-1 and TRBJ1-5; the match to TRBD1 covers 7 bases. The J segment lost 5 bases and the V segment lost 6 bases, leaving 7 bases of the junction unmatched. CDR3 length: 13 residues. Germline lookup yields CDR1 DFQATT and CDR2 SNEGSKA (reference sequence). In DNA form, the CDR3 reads TGCAGTGCAGGGGGCTCCCAACATCAGCCCCAGCATTTT. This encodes CSAGGSQHQPQHF.

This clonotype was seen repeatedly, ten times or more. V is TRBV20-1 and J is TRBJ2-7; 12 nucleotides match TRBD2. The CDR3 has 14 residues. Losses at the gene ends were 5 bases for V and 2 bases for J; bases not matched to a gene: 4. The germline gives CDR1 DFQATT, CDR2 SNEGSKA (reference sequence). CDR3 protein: CSARLAGATYEQYF. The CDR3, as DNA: TGCAGTGCTCGACTAGCGGGGGCAACCTACGAGCAGTACTTC.

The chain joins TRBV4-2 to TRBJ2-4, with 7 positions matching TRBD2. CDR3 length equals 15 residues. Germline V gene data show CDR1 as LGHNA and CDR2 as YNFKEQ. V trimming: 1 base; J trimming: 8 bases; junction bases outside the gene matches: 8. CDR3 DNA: TGTGCCAGCAGCCAAGCTTCGGAGGGAGGGTACATTCAGTACTTC. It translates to CASSQASEGGYIQYF.

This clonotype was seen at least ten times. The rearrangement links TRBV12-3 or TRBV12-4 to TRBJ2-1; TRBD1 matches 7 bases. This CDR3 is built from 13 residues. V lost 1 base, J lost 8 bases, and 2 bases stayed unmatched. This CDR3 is CASSLVGGDEQFF. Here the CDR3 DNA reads TGTGCCAGCAGTTTAGTAGGGGGCGATGAGCAGTTCTTC.

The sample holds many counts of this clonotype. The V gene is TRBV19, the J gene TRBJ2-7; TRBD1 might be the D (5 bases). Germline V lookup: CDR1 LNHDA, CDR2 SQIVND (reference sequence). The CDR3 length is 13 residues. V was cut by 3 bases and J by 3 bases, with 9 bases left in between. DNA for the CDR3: TGTGCCAGTAGTATTTCCCAGGGCTACGAGCAGTACTTC. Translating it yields CASSISQGYEQYF.

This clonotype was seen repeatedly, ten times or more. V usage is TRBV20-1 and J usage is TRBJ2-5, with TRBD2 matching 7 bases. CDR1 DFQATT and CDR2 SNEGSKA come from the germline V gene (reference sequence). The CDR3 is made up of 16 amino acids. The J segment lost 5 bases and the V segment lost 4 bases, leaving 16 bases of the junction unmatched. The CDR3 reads CSAMGASGILAETQYF. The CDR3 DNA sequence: TGCAGTGCTATGGGTGCTAGCGGAATATTAGCGGAGACCCAGTACTTC.